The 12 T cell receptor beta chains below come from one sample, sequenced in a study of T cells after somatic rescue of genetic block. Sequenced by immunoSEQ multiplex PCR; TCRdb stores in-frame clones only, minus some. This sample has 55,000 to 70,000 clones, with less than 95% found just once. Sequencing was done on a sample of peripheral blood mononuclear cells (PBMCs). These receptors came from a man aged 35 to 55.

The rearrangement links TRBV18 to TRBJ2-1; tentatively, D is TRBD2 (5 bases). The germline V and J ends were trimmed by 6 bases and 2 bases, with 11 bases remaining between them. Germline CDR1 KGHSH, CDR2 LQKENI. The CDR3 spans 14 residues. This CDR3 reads CASSIQEAYNEQFF. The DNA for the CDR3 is TGTGCCAGCTCCATCCAGGAGGCCTACAATGAGCAGTTCTTC.

Here the CDR3 DNA reads TGTGCCAGCAGTGAAGCGCTTCCTGTGGTGTACGGCAACACTGAAGCTTTCTTT. It is translated as CASSEALPVVYGNTEAFF. The V and J genes are TRBV6-1 and TRBJ1-1; D is ambiguous. From germline, CDR1 is MNHNS and CDR2 SASEGT. V was pared by 0 bases and J by 2 bases, with 19 bases between. This CDR3 is built from 18 residues.

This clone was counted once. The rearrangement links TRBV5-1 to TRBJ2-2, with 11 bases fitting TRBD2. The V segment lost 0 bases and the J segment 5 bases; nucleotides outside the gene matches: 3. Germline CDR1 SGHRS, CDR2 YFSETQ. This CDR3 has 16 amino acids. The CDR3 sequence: CASSLVAGGRTGELFF. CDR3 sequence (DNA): TGCGCCAGCAGCTTGGTAGCGGGAGGGCGAACCGGGGAGCTGTTTTTT.

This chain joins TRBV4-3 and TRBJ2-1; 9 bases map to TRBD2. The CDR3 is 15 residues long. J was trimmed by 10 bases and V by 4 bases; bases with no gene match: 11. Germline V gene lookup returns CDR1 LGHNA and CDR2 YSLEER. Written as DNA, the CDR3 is TGCGCCAGCAGCCGGACGGCGGCGGGGGGGAGCGAGCAGTTCTTC. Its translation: CASSRTAAGGSEQFF.

DNA of the CDR3: TGTGCCAGCAGAGATGCAAGGACAGCGAATTCACCCCTCCACTTT. Protein product: CASRDARTANSPLHF. J is TRBJ1-6 and V is TRBV11-2; a weak D match, TRBD1 (6 bases). The CDR3 loop spans 15 amino acids. Germline V CDR1 and CDR2: SGHAT, FQNNGV. V was shortened by 6 bases and J by 7 bases, with 16 bases between the two germline ends.

CDR3 sequence (DNA): TGTGCCAGCAAACCCGGGAGGTCCTATGGCTACACCTTC. It encodes CASKPGRSYGYTF. The chain recombines TRBV6-5 with TRBJ1-2; no clear D. This CDR3 contains 13 residues. V lost 7 bases to trimming and J lost 4 bases, with 13 bases between them. Germline CDR1 reads MNHEY; CDR2 reads SVGAGI.

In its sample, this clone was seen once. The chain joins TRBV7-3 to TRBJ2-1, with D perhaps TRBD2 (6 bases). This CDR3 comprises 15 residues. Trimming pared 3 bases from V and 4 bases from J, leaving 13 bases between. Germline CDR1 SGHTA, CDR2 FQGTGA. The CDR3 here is CASSFDGTPYNEQFF. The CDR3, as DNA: TGTGCCAGCAGCTTCGACGGGACTCCTTACAATGAGCAGTTCTTC.

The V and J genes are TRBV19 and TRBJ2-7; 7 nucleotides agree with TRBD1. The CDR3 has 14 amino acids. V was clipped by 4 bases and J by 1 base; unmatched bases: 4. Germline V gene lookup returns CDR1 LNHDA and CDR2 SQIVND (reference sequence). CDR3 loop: CASSKTGSSYEQYF. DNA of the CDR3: TGTGCCAGTAGTAAGACAGGGTCTTCCTACGAGCAGTACTTC.

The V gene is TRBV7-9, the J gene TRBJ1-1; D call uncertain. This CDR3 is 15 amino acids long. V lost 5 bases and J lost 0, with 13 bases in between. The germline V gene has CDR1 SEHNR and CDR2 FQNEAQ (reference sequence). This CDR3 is CASSRLVGMNTEAFF. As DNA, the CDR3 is TGTGCCAGCAGCAGACTAGTTGGGATGAACACTGAAGCTTTCTTT.

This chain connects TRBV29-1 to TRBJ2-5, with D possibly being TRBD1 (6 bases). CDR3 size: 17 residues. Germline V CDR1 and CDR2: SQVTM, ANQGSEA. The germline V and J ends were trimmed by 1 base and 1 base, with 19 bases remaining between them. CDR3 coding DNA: TGCAGCGTTGAAGTTCACCTGTCGATGGGGGCCCAAGAGACCCAGTACTTC. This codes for CSVEVHLSMGAQETQYF.

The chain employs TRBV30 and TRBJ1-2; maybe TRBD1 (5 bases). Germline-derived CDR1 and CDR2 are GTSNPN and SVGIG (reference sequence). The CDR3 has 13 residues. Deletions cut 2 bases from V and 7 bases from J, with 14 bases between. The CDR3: CAWSPKGSPGYTF. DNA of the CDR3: TGTGCCTGGAGTCCAAAGGGGTCTCCTGGCTACACCTTC.

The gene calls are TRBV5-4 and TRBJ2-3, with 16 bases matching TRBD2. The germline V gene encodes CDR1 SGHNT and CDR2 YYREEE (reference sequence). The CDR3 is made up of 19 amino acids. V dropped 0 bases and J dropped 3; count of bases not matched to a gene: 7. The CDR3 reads CASSLAGTSGRAGTDTQYF. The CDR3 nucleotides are TGTGCCAGCAGCTTGGCGGGGACTAGCGGGAGGGCCGGGACAGATACGCAGTATTTT.